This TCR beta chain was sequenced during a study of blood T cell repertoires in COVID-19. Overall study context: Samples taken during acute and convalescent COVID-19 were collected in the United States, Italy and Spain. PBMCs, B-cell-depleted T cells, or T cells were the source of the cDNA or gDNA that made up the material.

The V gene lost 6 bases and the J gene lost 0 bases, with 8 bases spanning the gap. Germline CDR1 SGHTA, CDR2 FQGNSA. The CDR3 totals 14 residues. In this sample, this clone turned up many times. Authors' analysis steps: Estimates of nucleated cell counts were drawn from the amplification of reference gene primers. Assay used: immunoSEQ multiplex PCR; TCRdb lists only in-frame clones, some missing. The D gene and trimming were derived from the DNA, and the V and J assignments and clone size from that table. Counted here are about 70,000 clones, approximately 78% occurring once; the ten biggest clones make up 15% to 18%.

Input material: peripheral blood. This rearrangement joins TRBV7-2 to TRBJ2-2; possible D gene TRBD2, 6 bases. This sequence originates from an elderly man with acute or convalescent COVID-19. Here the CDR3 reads CASRRDSNTGELFF. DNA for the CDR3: TGTGCCAGCAGGCGGGACTCGAACACCGGGGAGCTGTTTTTT.